This T cell receptor beta chain was captured in a study of metastatic and nonmetastatic thyroid tumors. TCRdb re-clonotyped the PCR reads through MiXCR. This table has about 10,000 clones, roughly 30% appearing once. This clone has ten or more counts. Until they underwent thyroid surgery, no patient had received any treatment. The source material was tumor tissue. The receptor's source is a female donor with papillary thyroid cancer or a benign thyroid nodule (not recorded which). Some clones in this sample may be carry-over from other donors' samples.

CDR3 sequence: CASSLTLGRTGKEETQYF. CDR3 nucleotide sequence: TGTGCCAGCAGTTTAACCCTAGGTCGGACAGGGAAAGAAGAGACCCAGTACTTC. The chain carries TRBV28 and TRBJ2-5; 8 bases are shared with TRBD1. CDR1 is MDHEN, CDR2 SYDVKM, per germline. Trimming cost V 2 bases and J 3 bases; bases outside gene matches: 14. The CDR3 has 18 residues.